Following are 19 T cell receptor beta chains from one sample sequenced in a study of T cell repertoires in cytomegalovirus infection. TCRdb called the reads again in MiXCR, with one record for every CDR3 protein. Of roughly 920,000 distinct CDR3 sequences listed, under 40% are singletons. These receptors lack a known antigen. The sequences come from cultured CD8+ T cells from PBMCs, collected from culture after CMV antigen stimulation. The receptors originated from a human donor in good health (CMV status not recorded). Some clones in this sample may be carry-over from other donors' samples.

This clonotype was recorded at least ten times. This rearrangement joins TRBV7-9 to TRBJ2-6; 7 positions agree with TRBD1. Per germline, CDR1 SEHNR and CDR2 FQNEAQ (reference sequence). V trimming: 6 bases; J trimming: 2 bases; junction bases outside the gene matches: 19. This CDR3 is 20 amino acids long. CDR3 nucleotides: TGTGCCAGCAGGCCTGCTTATGGTACAGGGGAGCAGGCTGGGGCCAACGTCCTGACTTTC. It is translated as CASRPAYGTGEQAGANVLTF.

At least ten counts were recorded for this clonotype. The chain is built from TRBV7-9 and TRBJ2-7, with 7 nucleotides matching TRBD2. Germline values: CDR1 SEHNR, CDR2 FQNEAQ (reference sequence). This CDR3 has 12 amino acids. Trimming at V came to 6 bases and at J to 7 bases, leaving 6 bases not matched to a gene. This chain's CDR3 is CASRPMGGEQYF. For the CDR3, the DNA is TGTGCCAGCAGACCGATGGGGGGGGAGCAGTACTTC.

This clonotype was counted once. The chain's CDR3 is CASRVGGAINQPQHF. The CDR3 DNA sequence: TGTGCCAGCAGAGTGGGGGGGGCCATCAATCAGCCCCAGCATTTT. The chain links TRBV27 to TRBJ1-5; a possible D gene is TRBD1 (6 bases). V gave up 6 bases and J gave up 3 bases, with 15 bases separating them. Per germline, CDR1 MNHEY and CDR2 SMNVEV (reference sequence). This CDR3 has 15 amino acids.

V gene TRBV7-6 combines with J gene TRBJ2-3; D remains ambiguous. Germline values: CDR1 SGHVS, CDR2 FNYEAQ. The CDR3 length is 13 residues. V lost 4 bases to trimming and J lost 5 bases, with 10 bases between them. The CDR3 loop is CASSSEPLDTQYF. In DNA form, the CDR3 reads TGTGCCAGCAGCTCAGAGCCCTTAGATACGCAGTATTTT.

This clonotype was seen a few times. This sequence joins TRBV6-5 and TRBJ2-5; possibly TRBD1 for D (6 bases). Trimming removed 9 bases at V and 7 bases at J, with 21 bases between. The CDR3 extends over 14 amino acids. In germline, CDR1 is MNHEY, CDR2 SVGAGI. The CDR3 loop reads CASKGVGTEGTQYF. The CDR3 DNA reads TGTGCCAGTAAGGGGGTAGGGACCGAAGGGACCCAGTACTTC.

The chain uses TRBV27 and TRBJ2-1; D not resolved. The V gene lost 6 bases and the J gene lost 6 bases, with 18 bases spanning the gap. The CDR3 is 15 amino acids. In germline, CDR1 is MNHEY, CDR2 SMNVEV (reference sequence). The CDR3 DNA sequence: TGTGCCAGCAGCCTCTCTAGGTCCCCTCCCAATGAGCAGTTCTTC. Translated: CASSLSRSPPNEQFF.

The sample holds many counts of this clonotype. The CDR3 spells CASSPGRYGYTF. CDR3 coding DNA: TGTGCCAGCAGTCCAGGGAGATATGGCTACACCTTC. V is TRBV12-3 or TRBV12-4 and J is TRBJ1-2, with D perhaps matching TRBD1 (5 bases). This CDR3 region has 12 residues. The V gene lost 5 bases and the J gene lost 5 bases, with 9 bases spanning the gap.

This clonotype was seen a few times. V gene TRBV4-3 combines with J gene TRBJ1-1, with D unresolved. The germline V gene encodes CDR1 LGHNA and CDR2 YSLEER. Trimming removed 2 bases at V and 1 base at J, with 8 bases between. The length of the CDR3 is 14 residues. This CDR3 is CASSQTRANTEAFF. Written as DNA, the CDR3 is TGCGCCAGCAGCCAAACGAGGGCGAACACTGAAGCTTTCTTT.

The sample holds many counts of this clonotype. The V call is TRBV28, the J call TRBJ1-1; TRBD1 aligns across 9 bases. Germline CDR1 and CDR2: MDHEN and SYDVKM. The V and J ends lost 7 bases and 5 bases, in that order; junction bases with no gene match: 8. The CDR3 runs to 14 residues. The CDR3: CASKSTGGSTEAFF. The CDR3 DNA sequence: TGTGCCAGCAAATCGACAGGGGGGTCTACTGAAGCTTTCTTT.

The chain couples TRBV2 to TRBJ2-5; no definite D call. V was trimmed by 0 bases and J by 1 base, leaving 12 bases between them. Germline values: CDR1 SNHLY, CDR2 FYNNEI. The CDR3 runs to 16 residues. CDR3 DNA: TGTGCCAGCAGTGAAGCGCAGGCGGTACTCCAAGAGACCCAGTACTTC. Translating it yields CASSEAQAVLQETQYF.

As for this clonotype: Given the absence of the conserved phenylalanine or tryptophan at the CDR3 end, a read error is likely. V is TRBV7-8 and J is TRBJ2-2; D possibly corresponds to TRBD1 (5 bases). Trimming pared 1 base from V and 2 bases from J, leaving 14 bases between. The germline CDR1 and CDR2 sequences are SGHVS and FQNEAQ. This CDR3 is 17 amino acids long. The CDR3 nucleotides read TGTGCCAGCAGCTTAGTCCCGTCCAGGGTCAACACCGGGGAGCTGTTTCTT. Protein product: CASSLVPSRVNTGELFL.

The genes are TRBV2 and TRBJ2-7; 7 nucleotides align to TRBD1. Germline CDR1 SNHLY, CDR2 FYNNEI. The CDR3 consists of 14 residues. Trimming at V came to 6 bases and at J to 3 bases, leaving 8 bases not matched to a gene. For the CDR3, the DNA is TGTGCCAGCAGATCAGGGGGTTATTTCTACGAGCAGTACTTC. It codes for CASRSGGYFYEQYF.

The rearrangement joins TRBV6-6 to TRBJ1-1; D ambiguous. The germline gives CDR1 MNHNY, CDR2 SVGAGI (reference sequence). Trimming shortened V by 7 bases and J by 0 bases, and 12 bases separated the two germline ends. The CDR3 is 14 residues long. This chain's CDR3 is CASIPEIMNTEAFF. The CDR3 DNA follows: TGTGCCAGCATCCCAGAGATCATGAACACTGAAGCTTTCTTT.

This sequence joins TRBV6-2 or TRBV6-3 and TRBJ2-5, with 8 bases fitting TRBD2. CDR3 length equals 14 residues. Looked up from germline, CDR1 is MNHEY and CDR2 is SVGEGT. After removal of 6 bases from V and 5 bases from J, the junction contained 8 bases not matched to a gene. CDR3 nucleotide sequence: TGTGCCAGCAGCCACGAGGCGGGGGGCGAGACCCAGTACTTC. Translation: CASSHEAGGETQYF.

The genes are TRBV5-1 and TRBJ1-1; a possible D gene is TRBD1 (5 bases). Trimming cost V 4 bases and J 3 bases, with 10 bases left between them. Germline assignment: CDR1 SGHRS and CDR2 YFSETQ. The CDR3 loop spans 13 amino acids. In DNA form, the CDR3 reads TGCGCCAGCAGCCAAATACAGGACACTGAAGCTTTCTTT. Its protein is CASSQIQDTEAFF.

The chain joins TRBV24-1 to TRBJ2-2; 8 positions match TRBD2. CDR1 is KGHDR, CDR2 SFDVKD, per germline. Unmatched junction bases numbered 12, after V lost 0 bases and J lost 7 bases. There are 18 residues in the CDR3. CDR3 sequence (DNA): TGTGCCACCAGTGATTTGCAGATGCGAGCGGGGGCGGTCGGGGAGCTGTTTTTT. Protein product: CATSDLQMRAGAVGELFF.

V gene TRBV7-9 combines with J gene TRBJ2-6; weak D call: TRBD1 (5 bases). Trimming left V 4 bases short and J 0 bases short, with 19 bases between. The germline CDR1 and CDR2 sequences are SEHNR and FQNEAQ (reference sequence). CDR3 length: 19 residues. CDR3 protein: CASSSLNRSLVSGANVLTF. The CDR3, as DNA: TGTGCCAGCAGCTCTCTAAACAGGTCCTTGGTCTCTGGGGCCAACGTCCTGACTTTC.

The rearrangement joins TRBV29-1 to TRBJ2-5; a weak D match, TRBD2 (5 bases). The CDR3 runs 12 residues. Germline CDR1 reads SQVTM; CDR2 reads ANQGSEA. Trimming took off 4 bases at V and 9 bases at J, with 15 bases between the two ends. CDR3 protein: CSVGREQEAQYF. CDR3 nucleotide sequence: TGCAGCGTTGGGAGAGAGCAGGAGGCCCAGTACTTC. The whole variable domain, remainder taken from reference TRBV29-1 and TRBJ2-5, is SAVISQKPSRDICQRGTSLTIQCQVDSQVTMMFWYRQQPGQSLTLIATANQGSEATYESGFVIDKFPISRPNLTFSTLTVSNMSPEDSSIYLCSVGREQEAQYFGPGTRLLVL.

The chain is built from TRBV7-6 and TRBJ2-7; tentative D call: TRBD2 (6 bases). V lost 5 bases to trimming and J lost 4 bases, with 18 bases between them. The CDR3 contains 15 residues. The germline gives CDR1 SGHVS, CDR2 FNYEAQ. The CDR3 region is CASSRTNKGRYEQYF. The CDR3 nucleotides are TGTGCCAGCAGCCGAACAAACAAGGGGAGGTACGAGCAGTACTTC.